This TCR beta chain is drawn from a study of T cell repertoires in cytomegalovirus infection. Study as a whole: Public TCR beta signatures provided an indication of both CMV infection and a matching HLA type. General study points: Clonotypes of TCR beta that were HLA-C-restricted and CMV-specific dominated the ex vivo response.

This clonotype was seen a handful of times. Its specificity is not known. From the reads, TCRdb called clonotypes with MiXCR, one entry per CDR3 protein. The table shows around 280,000 distinct CDR3 sequences, with about 13% occurring only once. With 5 bases clipped from V and 6 bases from J, the junction kept 4 bases outside the gene matches. This CDR3 region has 12 residues. Looked up from germline, CDR1 is SGHVS and CDR2 is FQNEAQ. The sample consisted of PBMCs. The chain links TRBV7-8 to TRBJ2-7; 7 nucleotides match TRBD2. The receptor comes from a human donor in good health (CMV status not recorded). Some clones in this sample may be carry-over from other donors' samples. The CDR3 loop reads CASSPAGIEQYF. As DNA, the CDR3 is TGTGCCAGCAGCCCAGCGGGGATCGAGCAGTACTTC.